Listed below are T cell receptor beta chains from one sample, sequenced in a study of T cell changes during pregnancy in multiple sclerosis. Clones were sequenced by immunoSEQ multiplex PCR, and TCRdb holds only the in-frame ones, with some missing. The sample includes around 100,000 clones, approximately 92% of them seen just once. Specimen: peripheral blood, collected in the second trimester of pregnancy. These receptors all stem from a female donor with multiple sclerosis, enrolled in a pregnancy study. Both conserved end residues are part of each CDR3. D genes are given only for firm matches.

CASSYSPGGNQPQHF | TGTGCCAGCAGTTACAGCCCCGGGGGCAATCAGCCCCAGCATTTT | TRBJ1-5 | TRBV6-5 | NA
CARGTGGSNTEAFF | TGTGCCAGGGGGACAGGGGGCAGCAACACTGAAGCTTTCTTT | TRBJ1-1 | TRBV2 | TRBD1
CASSRSGLANTGELFF | TGTGCCAGCAGTCGCAGCGGACTTGCGAACACCGGGGAGCTGTTTTTT | TRBJ2-2 | TRBV27 | NA
CASSPLDRPEETQYF | TGTGCCAGCAGCCCCCTAGACAGGCCTGAAGAGACCCAGTACTTC | TRBJ2-5 | TRBV9 | NA
CASSQVHRVGGELFF | TGCGCCAGCAGCCAAGTCCATCGGGTTGGCGGGGAGCTGTTTTTT | TRBJ2-2 | TRBV4-1 | NA
CASSQETSPYEQYF | TGTGCCAGCAGCCAAGAAACATCCCCCTACGAGCAGTACTTC | TRBJ2-7 | TRBV14 | NA
CATETYTEAFF | TGTGCCACCGAGACTTACACTGAAGCTTTCTTT | TRBJ1-1 | TRBV19 | NA
CASSYRGQGGEKLFF | TGTGCCAGCAGTTACCGGGGACAGGGCGGCGAAAAACTGTTTTTT | TRBJ1-4 | TRBV6-5 | TRBD1
CASSLDPGIEAFF | TGTGCCAGCAGCTTGGACCCAGGGATTGAAGCTTTCTTT | TRBJ1-1 | TRBV5-4 | NA
CASSQRTSSSGANVLTF | TGTGCCAGTAGTCAACGGACTTCTAGCTCTGGGGCCAACGTCCTGACTTTC | TRBJ2-6 | TRBV19 | NA
CASSLGTGQGYQPQHF | TGCGCCAGCAGCTTAGGGACGGGACAGGGTTATCAGCCCCAGCATTTT | TRBJ1-5 | TRBV5-1 | TRBD1